The next 21 T cell receptor beta chains were all read from a single sample in a study of blood T cell repertoires in COVID-19. Data came from immunoSEQ multiplex PCR; TCRdb stores just in-frame clones and leaves some out. The sample includes around 140,000 clones, 80% to 90% seen only once; the top ten take roughly 2.9%. The sequencing input was peripheral blood. These TCRs come from a man in his 60s with active or convalescent COVID-19.

This chain connects TRBV18 to TRBJ1-2, with D uncertain. Germline CDR1 is KGHSH and CDR2 is LQKENI. The V end lost 1 base, the J end lost 5 bases, and 8 bases lay between the germline ends. The length of the CDR3 is 13 residues. The chain's CDR3 is CASSPQGGYGYTF. The CDR3 bases are TGTGCCAGCTCACCACAGGGAGGGTATGGCTACACCTTC.

The chain uses TRBV3-1 (or the pseudogene TRBV3-2) and TRBJ2-7; 16 nucleotides line up with TRBD2. This CDR3 comprises 18 residues. The J segment lost 4 bases and the V segment lost 0 bases, leaving 6 bases of the junction unmatched. Germline V gives CDR1 LGHDT, CDR2 YNNKEL (reference sequence). CDR3 nucleotide sequence: TGTGCCAGCAGCCAAGATCTGGGACTAGCGGGGGGGCCTTACGAGCAGTACTTC. Protein product: CASSQDLGLAGGPYEQYF.

This clone has only one observation. CDR3 coding DNA: TGTGCCAGCAGTGACGGTACGGGCCGGGACCAGTACTTC. Translation gives CASSDGTGRDQYF. The genes are TRBV2 and TRBJ2-5; a possible D gene is TRBD2 (5 bases). Germline loops: CDR1 SNHLY, CDR2 FYNNEI. V lost 3 bases to trimming and J lost 10 bases, with 15 bases between them. The CDR3 runs 13 residues.

This chain joins TRBV18 and TRBJ2-2, with 11 bases aligning to TRBD2. Germline V gene lookup returns CDR1 KGHSH and CDR2 LQKENI. The CDR3 spans 16 residues. After removal of 2 bases from V and 4 bases from J, the junction contained 3 bases not matched to a gene. The CDR3 DNA is TGTGCCAGCTCACCAACACTAGCGGGAGTCACCGGGGAGCTGTTTTTT. Translating it yields CASSPTLAGVTGELFF.

The chain couples TRBV7-2 to TRBJ2-3; TRBD2 might be the D (5 bases). CDR1 and CDR2 from the germline V gene are SGHTA and FQGNSA. This CDR3 is 15 amino acids long. Deletions cut 5 bases from V and 5 bases from J, with 17 bases between. Written as DNA, the CDR3 is TGTGCCAGCAGCCTCCGTACCCCCGGGAAAGATACGCAGTATTTT. Amino acid sequence: CASSLRTPGKDTQYF.

The chain joins TRBV28 to TRBJ1-1; 7 nucleotides match TRBD1. Unmatched junction bases numbered 1, after V lost 2 bases and J lost 4 bases. CDR3 length: 13 amino acids. Germline V lookup: CDR1 MDHEN, CDR2 SYDVKM. CDR3 bases: TGTGCCAGCAGTTTACAGGGGGGCACTGAAGCTTTCTTT. Translation gives CASSLQGGTEAFF.

The chain couples TRBV4-3 to TRBJ1-2; D might be TRBD1 (6 bases). The germline V gene encodes CDR1 LGHNA and CDR2 YSLEER. This CDR3 is built from 15 residues. V was shortened by 0 bases and J by 8 bases, with 16 bases between the two germline ends. CDR3 residues: CASSQDLGQYAGYTF. CDR3 nucleotide sequence: TGCGCCAGCAGCCAAGATCTTGGACAGTATGCCGGCTACACCTTC.

V is TRBV27 and J is TRBJ2-3, with 8 nucleotides matching TRBD2. V shed 3 bases and J 1 base; nucleotides not matched to a gene: 3. Germline values: CDR1 MNHEY, CDR2 SMNVEV (reference sequence). The CDR3 runs to 15 residues. The CDR3 is CASSFGGGGTDTQYF. DNA of the CDR3: TGTGCCAGCAGTTTCGGGGGGGGCGGCACAGATACGCAGTATTTT.

The gene calls are TRBV28 and TRBJ1-5; D uncertain. The CDR3 has 12 residues. Looked up from germline, CDR1 is MDHEN and CDR2 is SYDVKM. Trimming cost V 7 bases and J 4 bases, with 8 bases left between them. CDR3 region: CASTTLNQPQHF. CDR3 in DNA: TGTGCCAGCACCACACTAAATCAGCCCCAGCATTTT.

In DNA form, the CDR3 reads TGTGCCATCAGTGAGTCAGAGGGCTATGGCTACACCTTC. It codes for CAISESEGYGYTF. This chain joins TRBV10-3 and TRBJ1-2; D uncertain. Germline CDR1 is ENHRY and CDR2 is SYGVKD. CDR3 length: 13 residues. The V end was cut by 0 bases, the J end by 4 bases, with 6 bases between.

This clone is categorized as medium-sized. The chain uses TRBV25-1 and TRBJ2-2; 10 bases align to TRBD2. The CDR3 is 14 amino acids. The V gene's germline CDR1 is MGHDK and CDR2 SYGVNS. V was pared by 8 bases and J by 4 bases, with 4 bases of the junction left unmatched. The CDR3 nucleotides read TGTGCCAGCCGACTAGCGGGTAGCACCGGGGAGCTGTTTTTT. This sequence encodes CASRLAGSTGELFF.

This clone was found once. The chain couples TRBV6-2 or TRBV6-3 to TRBJ1-5; D is perhaps TRBD1 (5 bases). The germline V and J ends were trimmed by 6 bases and 1 base, with 22 bases remaining between them. This CDR3 contains 18 residues. Germline assignment: CDR1 MNHEY and CDR2 SVGEGT. The DNA for the CDR3 is TGTGCCAGCAGCATCCGGGACTCTCCCCTTGGCAGCAATCAGCCCCAGCATTTT. This codes for CASSIRDSPLGSNQPQHF.

DNA for the CDR3: TGTGCCAGCAGCTTTTGGCAGGACAGTGAAGCTTTCTTT. It codes for CASSFWQDSEAFF. V usage is TRBV11-2 and J usage is TRBJ1-1, with D possibly matching TRBD1 (6 bases). This CDR3 is 13 amino acids long. Looked up from germline, CDR1 is SGHAT and CDR2 is FQNNGV. V gave up 3 bases and J gave up 7 bases, with 12 bases separating them.

This sequence joins TRBV2 and TRBJ1-6, with TRBD1 identical over 7 bases. Germline V gene sequence: CDR1 SNHLY, CDR2 FYNNEI. The trim removed 5 bases at V and 7 bases at J, leaving 8 bases unmatched. This CDR3 has 15 amino acids. The CDR3 spells CASSRLTGTNSPLHF. The CDR3 bases are TGTGCCAGCAGTCGACTGACAGGGACGAATTCACCCCTCCACTTT.

V and J are TRBV6-6 and TRBJ1-1; D remains ambiguous. Germline CDR1 is MNHNY and CDR2 is SVGAGI (reference sequence). This CDR3 has 13 residues. V was pared by 2 bases and J by 7 bases, with 11 bases between. The CDR3, as DNA: TGTGCCAGCAGTTACGGGAAACGGGGTGAAGCTTTCTTT. It encodes CASSYGKRGEAFF.

On this clone itself: The same CDR3 arises from other DNA sequences in this sample as well. This chain links TRBV19 with TRBJ1-4; TRBD1 matches at 7 bases. The V gene's germline CDR1 is LNHDA and CDR2 SQIVND (reference sequence). The CDR3 covers 14 residues. Losses at the gene ends were 4 bases for V and 8 bases for J; bases not matched to a gene: 7. The CDR3 sequence: CASSTRQGREKLFF. The CDR3 coding sequence is TGTGCCAGTAGTACCCGACAGGGTAGGGAAAAACTGTTTTTT.

CDR3 DNA: TGTGCCAGCAGTTTCTCGTTGAACTATGGCTACACCTTC. It codes for CASSFSLNYGYTF. The chain carries TRBV12-3 or TRBV12-4 and TRBJ1-2; D unclear. The CDR3 runs 13 residues. The V end lost 3 bases, the J end lost 2 bases, and 7 bases lay between the germline ends.

The chain is built from TRBV5-1 and TRBJ2-2, with TRBD2 matching 9 bases. CDR1 and CDR2 (germline): SGHRS, YFSETQ. V was pared by 3 bases and J by 4 bases, with 4 bases of the junction left unmatched. The CDR3 has 15 residues. CDR3 protein: CASSYSGGATGELFF. The CDR3 nucleotides read TGCGCCAGCAGCTATAGCGGGGGCGCCACCGGGGAGCTGTTTTTT. Drawing the rest from reference TRBV5-1 and TRBJ2-2, the complete variable domain is KAGVTQTPRYLIKTRGQQVTLSCSPISGHRSVSWYQQTPGQGLQFLFEYFSETQRNKGNFPGRFSGRQFSNSRSEMNVSTLELGDSALYLCASSYSGGATGELFFGEGSRLTVL.

The genes are TRBV30 and TRBJ2-7; 7 bases are shared with TRBD2. The CDR3 runs to 13 residues. The V and J ends lost 3 bases and 2 bases, in that order; junction bases with no gene match: 4. Germline V gene data show CDR1 as GTSNPN and CDR2 as SVGIG (reference sequence). The CDR3 here is CAWRWGGAYEQYF. CDR3 sequence (DNA): TGTGCCTGGAGGTGGGGGGGGGCCTACGAGCAGTACTTC.

This chain uses TRBV30 with TRBJ1-6, with 7 bases identical to TRBD1. CDR3 size: 13 residues. The V and J ends lost 1 base and 7 bases, in that order; junction bases with no gene match: 1. Germline V gene lookup returns CDR1 GTSNPN and CDR2 SVGIG (reference sequence). Here the CDR3 reads CAWSGQGNSPLHF. The DNA of the CDR3 is TGTGCCTGGAGTGGACAGGGAAATTCACCCCTCCACTTT.

The chain is built from TRBV28 and TRBJ2-3; D remains ambiguous. There are 15 residues in the CDR3. Germline CDR1 MDHEN, CDR2 SYDVKM. V lost 6 bases and J lost 2, with 15 bases in between. CDR3 amino acids: CASSRDEVVTDTQYF. The CDR3 DNA reads TGTGCCAGCAGCCGAGACGAGGTAGTCACAGATACGCAGTATTTT.